These 22 T cell receptor beta chains share one sample of origin, sequenced in a study of control samples from healthy donors and cancer patients. Profiling relied on immunoSEQ multiplex PCR, and the TCRdb table lists in-frame clones only, not all of them. The table includes about 83,000 clones, 91% detected once. Specimen: blood. These receptors all come from a man in his forties or fifties in good health.

V gene TRBV5-5 combines with J gene TRBJ2-7; perhaps TRBD2 as D (5 bases). The CDR3 is 14 amino acids. Trimming left V 0 bases short and J 5 bases short, with 12 bases between. The germline gives CDR1 SGHKS, CDR2 YYEKEE (reference sequence). The CDR3 DNA reads TGTGCCAGCAGCTTGGGCGTCCTCGGGGACGAGCAGTACTTC. Translation gives CASSLGVLGDEQYF.

The chain joins TRBV7-9 to TRBJ2-7, with D uncertain. CDR1 is SEHNR and CDR2 is FQNEAQ in the germline V gene (reference sequence). The CDR3 sequence is 15 residues long. Between the trimmed V and J ends, which lost 4 bases and 3 bases, there was a span of 16 bases. The CDR3 reads CASSSADSRLYEQYF. The CDR3 DNA follows: TGTGCCAGCAGCTCGGCCGATTCGCGCCTCTACGAGCAGTACTTC.

The genes are TRBV4-1 and TRBJ1-2; D is uncertain. From germline, CDR1 is MGHRA and CDR2 YSYEKL. Between the trimmed V and J ends, which lost 0 bases and 8 bases, there was a span of 10 bases. This CDR3 has 13 amino acids. The CDR3 region is CASSQDLRKGYTF. The CDR3 bases are TGCGCCAGCAGCCAAGATTTAAGGAAAGGCTACACCTTC.

This clone showed up just once. In nucleotides, the CDR3 is TGTGCCAGCAGGACAGGGGGGGAGACCCAGTACTTC. Protein: CASRTGGETQYF. The V gene is TRBV12-3 or TRBV12-4, the J gene TRBJ2-5; 9 nucleotides line up with TRBD1. Trimming at V came to 6 bases and at J to 5 bases, leaving 1 base not matched to a gene. This CDR3 is 12 amino acids long.

The chain joins TRBV7-9 to TRBJ1-2; possibly TRBD1 for D (5 bases). The CDR3 is 14 residues long. V lost 1 base to trimming and J lost 5 bases, with 11 bases between them. Germline assignment: CDR1 SEHNR and CDR2 FQNEAQ (reference sequence). The CDR3 DNA sequence: TGTGCCAGCAGCTTAGGAGGGGCGAATTATGGCTACACCTTC. The encoded protein is CASSLGGANYGYTF.

The rearrangement uses TRBV25-1 and TRBJ2-3; no clear D. V was shortened by 8 bases and J by 3 bases, with 9 bases between the two germline ends. This CDR3 is built from 12 residues. Germline V CDR1 and CDR2: MGHDK, SYGVNS. The CDR3 is CASGFSTDTQYF. As DNA, the CDR3 is TGTGCCAGCGGTTTTTCTACAGATACGCAGTATTTT.

V and J are TRBV24-1 and TRBJ1-2; no definite D call. This CDR3 is 15 amino acids long. Germline lookup yields CDR1 KGHDR and CDR2 SFDVKD. Trimming left V 3 bases short and J 2 bases short, with 12 bases between. DNA of the CDR3: TGTGCCACCAGTGATGGAGGCCGGATGAACTATGGCTACACCTTC. As protein: CATSDGGRMNYGYTF.

The gene calls are TRBV5-6 and TRBJ2-7; 8 nucleotides align to TRBD2. Losses at the gene ends were 7 bases for V and 1 base for J; bases not matched to a gene: 7. CDR3 size: 14 residues. The germline gives CDR1 SGHDT, CDR2 YYEEEE. The DNA of the CDR3 is TGTGCCAGCCGCAAGCGGGGGCCTTCCTACGAGCAGTACTTC. Amino acid sequence: CASRKRGPSYEQYF.

The rearrangement joins TRBV6-5 to TRBJ1-5; D perhaps matches TRBD1 (5 bases). Germline CDR1 MNHEY, CDR2 SVGAGI. The CDR3 spans 15 residues. V lost 6 bases and J lost 4, with 16 bases in between. The CDR3 DNA reads TGTGCCAGCAGGGTATCTCAGGGAAAGAATCAGCCCCAGCATTTT. Its translation is CASRVSQGKNQPQHF.

The chain employs TRBV2 and TRBJ1-6; 7 positions match TRBD1. CDR3 length equals 14 residues. The J segment lost 9 bases and the V segment lost 7 bases, leaving 9 bases of the junction unmatched. Germline loops: CDR1 SNHLY, CDR2 FYNNEI. In DNA form, the CDR3 reads TGTGCCAGCAAGTTCGAGACAGGGAGTTCACCCCTCCACTTT. Translation gives CASKFETGSSPLHF.

The rearrangement joins TRBV11-2 to TRBJ2-2, with D tentatively TRBD2 (6 bases). The ends were cut back, 5 bases at V and 2 bases at J, with 9 bases in the middle. The CDR3 runs to 14 residues. Germline CDR1 is SGHAT and CDR2 is FQNNGV. The chain's CDR3 is CASSPGLNTGELFF. The CDR3 DNA sequence: TGTGCCAGCAGCCCGGGACTTAACACCGGGGAGCTGTTTTTT.

V gene TRBV6-5 combines with J gene TRBJ1-2; TRBD1 aligns across 11 bases. V was clipped by 5 bases and J by 8 bases; unmatched bases: 10. CDR1 and CDR2 (germline): MNHEY, SVGAGI. The CDR3 is 15 residues long. CDR3 DNA: TGTGCCAGCAGTCCTCGGACAGGGGGCGCGGAAGGCTACACCTTC. Protein product: CASSPRTGGAEGYTF.

The chain carries TRBV29-1 and TRBJ1-4, with 8 bases lining up with TRBD1. The CDR3 contains 14 residues. J gave up 8 bases and V 4 bases, and 9 bases lay outside the gene matches. CDR1 and CDR2 (germline): SQVTM, ANQGSEA. DNA for the CDR3: TGCAGCGTTGGGGACGGACAGGGTTTGGAAAAACTGTTTTTT. Protein product: CSVGDGQGLEKLFF.

This clone appeared a few times. The rearrangement links TRBV2 to TRBJ1-4, with a tentative D call TRBD1 (6 bases). This CDR3 is 13 amino acids long. Germline CDR1 is SNHLY and CDR2 is FYNNEI. The ends were cut back, 10 bases at V and 3 bases at J, with 12 bases in the middle. The CDR3, as DNA: TGTGCCATTCAGGGGCAGCCTAATGAAAAACTGTTTTTT. The encoded protein is CAIQGQPNEKLFF.

This rearrangement joins TRBV12-5 to TRBJ1-5, with 7 bases matching TRBD1. The CDR3 length is 15 residues. The trim removed 6 bases at V and 4 bases at J, leaving 9 bases unmatched. Looked up from germline, CDR1 is LGHNT and CDR2 is FRNRAP. CDR3 sequence: CASGPSGQANQPQHF. The CDR3 DNA is TGTGCTAGTGGCCCAAGCGGACAGGCTAATCAGCCCCAGCATTTT.

The V and J genes are TRBV19 and TRBJ1-2, with a weak D call TRBD1 (6 bases). Trimming removed 7 bases at V and 4 bases at J, with 16 bases between. The CDR3 is made up of 14 amino acids. Germline V CDR1 and CDR2: LNHDA, SQIVND (reference sequence). The CDR3: CASTPSGGAYGYTF. CDR3 nucleotide sequence: TGTGCCAGTACCCCTTCGGGGGGCGCCTATGGCTACACCTTC.

V is TRBV5-6 and J is TRBJ2-3, with a tentative D call TRBD2 (7 bases). The V gene lost 0 bases and the J gene lost 2 bases, with 13 bases spanning the gap. The CDR3 spans 16 residues. Per the germline V gene, CDR1 is SGHDT and CDR2 is YYEEEE. For the CDR3, the DNA is TGTGCCAGCAGCTTGGAGGGGGGGGAACCCACAGATACGCAGTATTTT. Encoded protein: CASSLEGGEPTDTQYF.

DNA for the CDR3: TGTGCCCGCCGGTGTCCCAATCTATATAATCAGCCCCAGCATTTT. It codes for CARRCPNLYNQPQHF. The rearrangement joins TRBV25-1 to TRBJ1-5, with D unclear. The ends were cut back, 11 bases at V and 4 bases at J, with 21 bases in the middle. The length of the CDR3 is 15 residues. Germline V lookup: CDR1 MGHDK, CDR2 SYGVNS.

V and J are TRBV6-5 and TRBJ1-1; the D is unclear. CDR1 is MNHEY and CDR2 is SVGAGI in the germline V gene. V lost 8 bases and J lost 1, with 8 bases in between. This CDR3 is 12 amino acids long. CDR3 sequence (DNA): TGTGCCAGCTCGGGATGGAACACTGAAGCTTTCTTT. It specifies CASSGWNTEAFF.

The chain links TRBV10-3 to TRBJ2-1; TRBD1 matches at 8 bases. V shed 4 bases and J 8 bases; nucleotides not matched to a gene: 1. CDR1 and CDR2 (germline): ENHRY, SYGVKD. The CDR3 runs 12 residues. The CDR3 sequence: CAISGTGHEQFF. In nucleotides, the CDR3 is TGTGCCATCAGTGGGACAGGGCATGAGCAGTTCTTC.

The chain is built from TRBV5-6 and TRBJ2-5; D may match TRBD1 or TRBD2 (5 bases each). Trimming shortened V by 3 bases and J by 3 bases, and 18 bases separated the two germline ends. CDR3 size: 16 residues. Germline CDR1 and CDR2: SGHDT and YYEEEE. The CDR3 nucleotides read TGTGCCAGCAGCTGGGGGTCAAGGCCGGGCAAAGAGACCCAGTACTTC. This sequence encodes CASSWGSRPGKETQYF.

The CDR3 reads CASRQGGNTIYF. As DNA, the CDR3 is TGTGCCAGTAGACAGGGCGGAAACACCATATATTTT. The genes are TRBV19 and TRBJ1-3; D perhaps matches TRBD1 (6 bases). The CDR3 has 12 amino acids. Looked up from germline, CDR1 is LNHDA and CDR2 is SQIVND (reference sequence). Trimming pared 6 bases from V and 4 bases from J, leaving 7 bases between.